The rows below give T cell receptor beta chains drawn from one sample of a study of T-cell reconstitution after alpha-beta-depleted transplantation in children. From the PCR reads, TCRdb called clonotypes with MiXCR, one entry per CDR3 protein. The sample lists more than 550,000 distinct CDR3 sequences; roughly 10% were seen once. Sequencing was performed on PBMCs from the stem cell graft donor, taken from the stem cell graft. These receptors came from a human donor who donated a stem cell graft to a child with acute myeloid leukemia. Both conserved end residues are part of each CDR3. Each record gives: clone size, D gene, V gene, J gene, CDR3 protein. D genes are given only for firm matches. Clone size, where shown, is once, few, many, or a class for clones that have expanded.

>many|TRBD2|TRBV29-1|TRBJ2-7
CSVERGTSGRLSEQYF
>NA|TRBD2|TRBV28|TRBJ2-7
CASSLWVGRSGRRSYEQYF
>NA|TRBD1|TRBV5-5|TRBJ2-7
CASSSTSQGAYEQYF
>once|NA|TRBV3-1|TRBJ1-1
CASSTRRRTEAFF
>NA|TRBD2|TRBV20-1|TRBJ2-3
CSARDPSGRRRDTQYF
>few|TRBD2|TRBV4-3|TRBJ2-7
CASSQGGASGKYEQYF
>many|NA|TRBV15|TRBJ2-2
CATSTFRVPGELFF
>many|NA|TRBV20-1|TRBJ1-4
CSARVPRHLNEKLFF
>many|NA|TRBV12-3/TRBV12-4|TRBJ2-5
CASRTTGWEQETQYF
>few|NA|TRBV7-2|TRBJ2-2
CASSLRTPRELFF
>many|NA|TRBV12-3/TRBV12-4|TRBJ1-3
CASSLGPGTGNTIYF
>many|NA|TRBV6-5|TRBJ2-1
CASSFTDSRYNEQFF
>few|NA|TRBV7-7|TRBJ2-3
CASSLSFSTDSQYF
>NA|TRBD1|TRBV20-1|TRBJ1-5
CRAGTGDQLQHF
>few|NA|TRBV29-1|TRBJ1-1
CSARTRYQTEAFF
>few|NA|TRBV7-2|TRBJ2-1
CASSSGGRRGLYNEQFF
>NA|TRBD2|TRBV20-1|TRBJ2-1
CSARAPAGGFYNEQFF
>few|NA|TRBV3-1|TRBJ2-7
CASTQTSLGEQYF
>many|NA|TRBV25-1|TRBJ2-7
CASGTGTAGEQYF
>NA|NA|TRBV7-3|TRBJ2-1
CASSSAGPDEQFF
>NA|NA|TRBV3-1|TRBJ2-2
CASRGTGTRTGELFF
>NA|NA|TRBV3-1|TRBJ2-4
CASSLQGQGQYF
>few|NA|TRBV20-1|TRBJ2-7
CSASRPDPYEQYF
>many|NA|TRBV4-2|TRBJ1-2
CASSQDGARLNGYTF
>NA|TRBD1|TRBV10-2|TRBJ1-4
CASRSGDSTEKLFF
>many|TRBD2|TRBV20-1|TRBJ2-5
CSARDRIAGGSSQYF
>many|TRBD2|TRBV6-2/TRBV6-3|TRBJ2-7
CASSPPGLGSYEQYF
>NA|NA|TRBV3-1|TRBJ2-7
CASSQTDIVTYEQYF
>NA|TRBD2|TRBV20-1|TRBJ2-7
CSATQVSSGSTDEQYF
>many|NA|TRBV20-1|TRBJ2-1
CSARDSRSSYNEQFF
>NA|NA|TRBV10-3|TRBJ2-1
CAIRSSVTSLVNEQFF
>NA|TRBD1|TRBV25-1|TRBJ2-2
CASNPTGRAGELFF
>few|NA|TRBV7-9|TRBJ2-5
CASGRAGSTESETQYF
>many|NA|TRBV25-1|TRBJ1-5
CASSEDQPQHF
>many|TRBD2|TRBV5-1|TRBJ2-1
CASRPQSGSTGNNEQFF
>many|NA|TRBV6-2/TRBV6-3|TRBJ2-4
CASSYGLFLQYF
>NA|NA|TRBV12-3/TRBV12-4|TRBJ2-3
CASTRRAGSSKRKNTDTQYF
>few|TRBD2|TRBV3-1|TRBJ2-1
CASSPRLAGGPEQFF
>NA|TRBD2|TRBV3-1|TRBJ2-3
CASSPRAGESADTQYF
>few|NA|TRBV5-1|TRBJ2-5
CASSRGERETQYF
>many|TRBD2|TRBV4-2|TRBJ2-5
CASSLGGGQETQYF
>NA|TRBD1|TRBV11-2|TRBJ2-3
CASSLLQGVVGTDTQYF
>many|TRBD1|TRBV28|TRBJ1-2
CASSSQSDTGGRSRNYGYTF
>NA|TRBD1|TRBV20-1|TRBJ1-2
CSARLDRSNYGYTF
>many|TRBD1|TRBV29-1|TRBJ1-1
CSDRTGAFMNTEAFF